This TCR beta chain was profiled in a study of CD8 T cells in Susac syndrome. Reverse transcription of about 0.45 to 1 ug RNA was performed with random hexamers. The amplification used immunoSEQ multiplex PCR on TCR beta CDR3; it spanned 54 Vbeta and 13 Jbeta. One entry per CDR3 protein, called by TCRdb with MiXCR from the immunoSEQ multiplex PCR reads. Here the sample spans roughly 150,000 distinct CDR3 sequences, just over 90% being singletons. Study conclusions and caveats: The study acknowledged a relatively small number of individuals in its TCR sequencing and HLA analysis.

Negative isolation yielded CD8+ and CD4+ T cells; FACS enriched TEMRA cells. Points on this clonotype: Its antigen is unidentified.

Specimen: CD4+ T cells from PBMCs. The receptor was isolated from a human donor in good health.

CDR3 nucleotide sequence: TGCGCCAGTCGTCCCGGGACAGACTTCTACGAGCAGTACTTC. Protein: CASRPGTDFYEQYF. The gene calls are TRBV5-1 and TRBJ2-7, with 7 bases fitting TRBD1. The length of the CDR3 is 14 residues. V was clipped by 8 bases and J by 3 bases; unmatched bases: 11. The germline V gene has CDR1 SGHRS and CDR2 YFSETQ.